This T cell receptor (beta chain) was identified in a study of T cells after somatic rescue of genetic block. Profiling relied on immunoSEQ multiplex PCR, and the TCRdb table lists in-frame clones only, not all of them. The sample includes 65,000 to 70,000 clones, 90% to 95% of them seen just once. There are 13 residues in the CDR3. Looked up from germline, CDR1 is SGHTA and CDR2 is FQGNSA. V lost 5 bases and J 6 bases, leaving 12 bases between the germline ends. Sequences were obtained from peripheral blood mononuclear cells (PBMCs). The rearrangement links TRBV7-2 to TRBJ2-3; no firm D call. The receptor was derived from a man between 40 and 49 years old. CDR3 bases: TGTGCCAGCAGCCCCCCCCCGGTGGATACGCAGTATTTT. Protein: CASSPPPVDTQYF.